This entry lists 13 T cell receptor beta chains sequenced from one sample in a study of lymphopenia after photon versus proton radiotherapy. The protocol was immunoSEQ multiplex PCR, while the TCRdb copy is restricted to in-frame clones and leaves out a portion. The sample holds 89,000 or so clones; over 70% are singletons and the top ten take 1.3% to 1.5%. The source material was peripheral blood, sampled from a patient treated with proton-based radiotherapy. These receptors were obtained from a man aged 55 to 70 with pancreatic cancer.

The chain joins TRBV28 to TRBJ2-5, with D possibly being TRBD2 (5 bases). The length of the CDR3 is 13 residues. V lost 2 bases and J 5 bases, leaving 9 bases between the germline ends. Germline loops: CDR1 MDHEN, CDR2 SYDVKM. The CDR3: CASSLLAPETQYF. The CDR3 nucleotides read TGTGCCAGCAGTTTACTAGCACCGGAGACCCAGTACTTC.

The rearrangement links TRBV5-1 to TRBJ2-1, with D perhaps matching TRBD2 (6 bases). With 4 bases removed from V and 13 bases from J, the gap between germline ends came to 15 bases. Germline V gives CDR1 SGHRS, CDR2 YFSETQ. This CDR3 has 12 residues. CDR3 protein: CASSPSGTSQFF. CDR3 nucleotide sequence: TGCGCCAGCAGCCCATCCGGGACTTCTCAGTTCTTC.

The chain uses TRBV7-9 and TRBJ1-4; 10 bases agree with TRBD1. V was pared by 4 bases and J by 4 bases, with 9 bases of the junction left unmatched. CDR1 is SEHNR and CDR2 is FQNEAQ in the germline V gene (reference sequence). The CDR3 length is 17 residues. In DNA form, the CDR3 reads TGTGCCAGCAGCTCCCGGGACAGGGGAAAGCATAATGAAAAACTGTTTTTT. Translating gives CASSSRDRGKHNEKLFF. The variable domain in full, completed from reference TRBV7-9 and TRBJ1-4, reads DTGVSQNPRHKITKRGQNVTFRCDPISEHNRLYWYRQTLGQGPEFLTYFQNEAQLEKSRLLSDRFSAERPKGSFSTLEIQRTEQGDSAMYLCASSSRDRGKHNEKLFFGSGTQLSVL.

The rearrangement uses TRBV23-1 and TRBJ2-5; D call uncertain. TRBV23-1 is reported as an ORF; its role is uncertain. The CDR3 consists of 11 residues. V was shortened by 8 bases and J by 11 bases, with 15 bases between the two germline ends. The CDR3 reads CASGRLGRQYF. In DNA, the CDR3 is TGCGCCAGCGGTCGACTCGGACGGCAGTACTTC.

V is TRBV4-3 and J is TRBJ1-1; D is possibly TRBD1 (5 bases). The length of the CDR3 is 15 residues. Germline CDR1 and CDR2: LGHNA and YSLEER. V gave up 0 bases and J gave up 5 bases, with 13 bases separating them. This chain's CDR3 is CASSQDWRGVTEAFF. The CDR3 DNA follows: TGCGCCAGCAGCCAAGACTGGCGGGGGGTTACTGAAGCTTTCTTT.

This chain links TRBV4-2 with TRBJ2-7; tentatively, D is TRBD1 or TRBD2 (6 bases each). This CDR3 has 20 residues. V lost 0 bases and J 13 bases, leaving 37 bases between the germline ends. Per the germline V gene, CDR1 is LGHNA and CDR2 is YNFKEQ. The CDR3 sequence: CASSQDEAWGAQDALLRAYF. For the CDR3, the DNA is TGTGCCAGCAGCCAAGATGAAGCTTGGGGGGCGCAGGATGCGCTCCTACGAGCCTACTTC.

V and J are TRBV2 and TRBJ1-2, with TRBD1 matching 7 bases. The junction had 4 bases not matched to a gene; V was cut back by 5 bases and J by 4 bases. The CDR3 loop spans 13 amino acids. The germline V gene has CDR1 SNHLY and CDR2 FYNNEI. In nucleotides, the CDR3 is TGTGCCAGCAGTACGGGACAGCCCTATGGCTACACCTTC. Its translation is CASSTGQPYGYTF.

This clone was detected only once. The chain is built from TRBV29-1 and TRBJ1-1, with 7 bases lining up with TRBD1. V trimming: 7 bases; J trimming: 0 bases; junction bases outside the gene matches: 11. The CDR3 has 15 amino acids. The germline gives CDR1 SQVTM, CDR2 ANQGSEA. The CDR3 loop reads CSALTRDSLNTEAFF. In DNA, the CDR3 is TGCAGCGCCTTGACACGGGACAGCTTGAACACTGAAGCTTTCTTT.

V gene TRBV6-6 combines with J gene TRBJ2-4; D ambiguous. The CDR3 extends over 14 amino acids. The V gene's germline CDR1 is MNHNY and CDR2 SVGAGI (reference sequence). V lost 3 bases to trimming and J lost 3 bases, with 9 bases between them. This CDR3 reads CASSYVQNKNIQYF. CDR3 nucleotides: TGTGCCAGCAGTTATGTTCAGAACAAAAACATTCAGTACTTC.

This chain links TRBV4-2 with TRBJ2-3; TRBD2 aligns across 11 bases. The CDR3 is 16 residues long. Per the germline V gene, CDR1 is LGHNA and CDR2 is YNFKEQ. V was pared by 1 base and J by 2 bases, with 2 bases of the junction left unmatched. The CDR3 spells CASSQGLAGSTDTQYF. The CDR3 region has the DNA TGTGCCAGCAGCCAAGGACTAGCGGGATCCACAGATACGCAGTATTTT.

The gene calls are TRBV30 and TRBJ2-2; possible D gene TRBD1, 5 bases. The CDR3 runs 14 residues. Germline V lookup: CDR1 GTSNPN, CDR2 SVGIG (reference sequence). Trimming removed 1 base at V and 1 base at J, with 7 bases between. The DNA for the CDR3 is TGTGCCTGGAGTGGACAGATGAACACCGGGGAGCTGTTTTTT. This translates into CAWSGQMNTGELFF.

The rearrangement uses TRBV19 and TRBJ2-1; 10 bases line up with TRBD2. Germline lookup yields CDR1 LNHDA and CDR2 SQIVND (reference sequence). There are 14 residues in the CDR3. Trimming removed 6 bases from V and 8 bases from J; junction bases left unmatched: 7. The CDR3 nucleotides read TGTGCCAGTAGCTCGGGACTAGCGATTGATGAGCAGTTCTTC. It encodes CASSSGLAIDEQFF.

This chain uses TRBV11-1 with TRBJ1-4; 7 bases match TRBD1. There are 14 residues in the CDR3. The V segment lost 5 bases and the J segment 8 bases; nucleotides outside the gene matches: 8. Germline V gene lookup returns CDR1 SGHAT and CDR2 FQDESV (reference sequence). CDR3 bases: TGTGCCAGCAGCCCCGGGCAGGGGGGCGAAAAACTGTTTTTT. It specifies CASSPGQGGEKLFF. The entire variable domain, with the rest obtained from reference TRBV11-1 and TRBJ1-4, is as follows: EAEVAQSPRYKITEKSQAVAFWCDPISGHATLYWYRQILGQGPELLVQFQDESVVDDSQLPKDRFSAERLKGVDSTLKIQPAELGDSAMYLCASSPGQGGEKLFFGSGTQLSVL.